This note documents a single T cell receptor (beta chain) sequence. The trim removed 2 bases at V and 2 bases at J, leaving 7 bases unmatched. The germline V gene has CDR1 SGHDT and CDR2 YYEEEE. The CDR3 sequence is 15 residues long. This specimen belongs to a study of control samples from healthy donors and cancer patients. The repertoire was sequenced with immunoSEQ multiplex PCR; TCRdb's copy has only in-frame clones and lacks some. Among around 52,000 clones, around 93% were seen once, and the ten largest hold about 0.91%. The sequencing sample was made of PBMCs. The V and J genes are TRBV5-6 and TRBJ2-7; 7 nucleotides match TRBD1. The sequence derives from a man aged 30-40 years with colorectal cancer. The CDR3 DNA is TGTGCCAGCAGCTTCGGGACAGTCCAAACCTACGAGCAGTACTTC. It codes for CASSFGTVQTYEQYF.